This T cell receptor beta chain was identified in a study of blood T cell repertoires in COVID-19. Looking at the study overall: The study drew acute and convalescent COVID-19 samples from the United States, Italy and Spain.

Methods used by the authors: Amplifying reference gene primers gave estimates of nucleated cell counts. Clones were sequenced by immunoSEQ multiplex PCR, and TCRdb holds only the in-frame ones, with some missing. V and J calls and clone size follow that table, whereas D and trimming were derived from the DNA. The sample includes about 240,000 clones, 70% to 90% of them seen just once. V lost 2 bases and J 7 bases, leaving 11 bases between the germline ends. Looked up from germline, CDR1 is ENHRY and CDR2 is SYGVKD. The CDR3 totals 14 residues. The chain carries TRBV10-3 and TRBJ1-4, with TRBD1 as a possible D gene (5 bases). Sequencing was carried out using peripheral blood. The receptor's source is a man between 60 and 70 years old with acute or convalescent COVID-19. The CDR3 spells CAISENQGSEKLFF. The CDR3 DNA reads TGTGCCATCAGTGAGAACCAGGGAAGTGAAAAACTGTTTTTT.